These 20 T cell receptor beta chains came from one sample sequenced in a study of T cell responses to AZD1222 COVID-19 vaccine listed by TCRdb under 2021. Libraries were made using the immunoSEQ multiplex PCR assay. Here the immuneACCESS table is served through TCRdb, limited to in-frame sequences with V and J called. Missing clones are a known gap in these copies; in checked studies unresolved V genes cover under half, and the rest lacks a known reason. Here the sample has about 96,000 clones; about 88% occur a single time. The ten largest clones represent around 1.6% of the sample. The time point tag for this specimen amounts to: baseline before first vaccination. Sequencing was performed on peripheral blood, taken on day 0 of AZD1222 vaccination. The receptors were sampled from an adult in good health.

The V gene is TRBV5-5, the J gene TRBJ2-5, with 9 bases identical to TRBD1. The junction had 6 bases not matched to a gene; V was cut back by 2 bases and J by 4 bases. CDR3 length equals 15 residues. Germline values: CDR1 SGHKS, CDR2 YYEKEE (reference sequence). This chain's CDR3 is CASSFWSGQGETQYF. In nucleotides, the CDR3 is TGTGCCAGCAGCTTCTGGTCGGGACAGGGAGAGACCCAGTACTTC. Looking up the rest from reference TRBV5-5 and TRBJ2-5 gives the full variable domain: DAGVTQSPTHLIKTRGQQVTLRCSPISGHKSVSWYQQVLGQGPQFIFQYYEKEERGRGNFPDRFSARQFPNYSSELNVNALLLGDSALYLCASSFWSGQGETQYFGPGTRLLVL.

DNA of the CDR3: TGTGCCAGCAGACCTACTAGCGGTCAATACAATGAGCAGTTCTTC. Translating gives CASRPTSGQYNEQFF. The V gene is TRBV5-4, the J gene TRBJ2-1, with TRBD2 matching over 8 bases. Unmatched junction bases numbered 8, after V lost 5 bases and J lost 4 bases. There are 15 residues in the CDR3. The germline gives CDR1 SGHNT, CDR2 YYREEE (reference sequence).

The V call is TRBV27, the J call TRBJ2-1; the D gene is possibly TRBD2 (7 bases). The CDR3 totals 15 residues. Germline V gives CDR1 MNHEY, CDR2 SMNVEV (reference sequence). Deletions cut 5 bases from V and 3 bases from J, with 14 bases between. For the CDR3, the DNA is TGTGCCAGCAGTCCAAGGGGGGGGTACTACAATGAGCAGTTCTTC. It specifies CASSPRGGYYNEQFF.

The chain employs TRBV5-1 and TRBJ2-3, with D perhaps TRBD1 (5 bases). Germline V gene data show CDR1 as SGHRS and CDR2 as YFSETQ. CDR3 size: 13 residues. V lost 3 bases and J lost 8, with 13 bases in between. The CDR3 loop reads CASSSKQVPTQYF. As DNA, the CDR3 is TGCGCCAGCAGCTCGAAACAGGTCCCTACGCAGTATTTT.

The chain uses TRBV18 and TRBJ1-1, with D possibly matching TRBD1 (5 bases). Germline V gives CDR1 KGHSH, CDR2 LQKENI. The CDR3 is 14 amino acids. Between the trimmed V and J ends, which lost 3 bases and 4 bases, there was a span of 12 bases. CDR3 coding DNA: TGTGCCAGCTCACCCAGTCAGGGACCCACTGAAGCTTTCTTT. As protein: CASSPSQGPTEAFF.

This clone appeared a single time. V and J are TRBV2 and TRBJ2-2; perhaps TRBD1 as D (6 bases). Germline V gives CDR1 SNHLY, CDR2 FYNNEI. CDR3 length: 16 amino acids. Deletions cut 3 bases from V and 1 base from J, with 12 bases between. CDR3 sequence reads: CASSERQALNTGELFF. For the CDR3, the DNA is TGTGCCAGCAGTGAGCGACAGGCCCTGAACACCGGGGAGCTGTTTTTT.

The chain recombines TRBV4-3 with TRBJ2-1; 11 bases are shared with TRBD2. The CDR3 covers 16 residues. Germline assignment: CDR1 LGHNA and CDR2 YSLEER. Unmatched junction bases numbered 7, after V lost 3 bases and J lost 6 bases. CDR3 sequence reads: CASSQRLAGGRNEQFF. DNA for the CDR3: TGCGCCAGCAGCCAGAGGTTAGCGGGGGGGCGCAATGAGCAGTTCTTC.

With regard to this clone: Compared with germline, one end of the junction differs, possibly owing to a read error. J is TRBJ2-2 and V is TRBV7-9; 10 bases line up with TRBD1. Germline V gives CDR1 SEHNR, CDR2 FQNEAQ (reference sequence). CDR3 length equals 16 residues. The CDR3 region is CASRLTGGAKTGELFF. For the CDR3, the DNA is TGTGCCAGCAGACTGACAGGGGGCGCGAAAACCGGGGAGCTGTTTTTT.

This chain links TRBV7-2 with TRBJ1-2, with D unclear. Germline V CDR1 and CDR2: SGHTA, FQGNSA. Deletions cut 1 base from V and 5 bases from J, with 8 bases between. CDR3 length equals 13 residues. In nucleotides, the CDR3 is TGTGCCAGCAGCTTAGAGATAGGGTATGGCTACACCTTC. It translates to CASSLEIGYGYTF. The full variable domain, completed using reference TRBV7-2 and TRBJ1-2, is GAGVSQSPSNKVTEKGKDVELRCDPISGHTALYWYRQSLGQGLEFLIYFQGNSAPDKSGLPSDRFSAERTGGSVSTLTIQRTQQEDSAVYLCASSLEIGYGYTFGSGTRLTVV.

About this clone itself: The sample has other DNA sequences that encode this CDR3 too. The V call is TRBV9, the J call TRBJ1-5; D ambiguous. In germline, CDR1 is SGDLS, CDR2 YYNGEE. The CDR3 totals 14 residues. V dropped 2 bases and J dropped 0 bases, with 6 bases sitting between them. The CDR3 spells CASSVEPSNQPQHF. The CDR3 DNA sequence: TGTGCCAGCAGCGTTGAACCTAGCAATCAGCCCCAGCATTTT.

The J gene is TRBJ1-2, the V gene TRBV4-1, with D unclear. The CDR3 totals 12 residues. Trimming left V 3 bases short and J 8 bases short, with 10 bases between. The germline gives CDR1 MGHRA, CDR2 YSYEKL. The CDR3 sequence: CASSHEAFGYTF. CDR3 nucleotide sequence: TGCGCCAGCAGCCACGAGGCTTTCGGCTACACCTTC.

This chain's CDR3 is CASSTTGGNQPQHF. Written as DNA, the CDR3 is TGTGCCAGCAGTACCACAGGGGGCAATCAGCCCCAGCATTTT. V gene TRBV27 combines with J gene TRBJ1-5; the match to TRBD1 covers 7 bases. From germline, CDR1 is MNHEY and CDR2 SMNVEV (reference sequence). The length of the CDR3 is 14 residues. V shed 5 bases, J shed 2 bases, and the junction held 3 bases outside the gene matches.

The chain carries TRBV25-1 and TRBJ1-2; no clear D. Trimming stripped 4 bases from V and 6 bases from J, with 9 bases between. The CDR3 spans 12 residues. Germline lookup yields CDR1 MGHDK and CDR2 SYGVNS. The CDR3, as DNA: TGTGCCAGCAGTGGCAACAAGGATGGCTACACCTTC. Translation gives CASSGNKDGYTF.

The rearrangement joins TRBV6-5 to TRBJ1-1, with TRBD1 matching over 8 bases. J gave up 4 bases and V 6 bases, and 7 bases lay outside the gene matches. CDR1 is MNHEY, CDR2 SVGAGI, per germline. This CDR3 comprises 14 residues. CDR3 nucleotides: TGTGCCAGCAGCCCACACAGGGGGAGCACTGAAGCTTTCTTT. Translated: CASSPHRGSTEAFF.

This chain connects TRBV12-3 or TRBV12-4 to TRBJ2-1; D assignment may be TRBD1 or TRBD2 (5 bases each). The CDR3 spans 12 residues. With 4 bases removed from V and 9 bases from J, the gap between germline ends came to 10 bases. CDR3 region: CASSWDRGEQFF. CDR3 sequence (DNA): TGTGCCAGCAGTTGGGACCGGGGTGAGCAGTTCTTC.

Comment on this clone: This same CDR3 is encoded by further DNA sequences in the sample. This chain uses TRBV19 with TRBJ2-6; the D gene could be TRBD1 or TRBD2 (6 bases each). CDR1 and CDR2 from the germline V gene are LNHDA and SQIVND (reference sequence). This CDR3 is 18 amino acids long. V lost 4 bases, J lost 4 bases, and 20 bases lay in between. This CDR3 is CASSRRKTGGSGANVLTF. The CDR3, as DNA: TGTGCCAGTAGTAGGAGAAAGACCGGGGGCTCGGGGGCCAACGTCCTGACTTTC.

The CDR3 DNA reads TGTGCCAGCAGTACGGGACTGACGACCTACGAGCAGTACTTC. Amino acids: CASSTGLTTYEQYF. The chain carries TRBV28 and TRBJ2-7; D is perhaps TRBD2 (6 bases). Germline V CDR1 and CDR2: MDHEN, SYDVKM. V was shortened by 5 bases and J by 2 bases, with 13 bases between the two germline ends. The CDR3 consists of 14 residues.

This clone was seen a single time. The chain joins TRBV3-1 (or the pseudogene TRBV3-2) to TRBJ2-7; the D gene is possibly TRBD1 (5 bases). The CDR3 consists of 16 residues. V was trimmed by 5 bases and J by 3 bases, leaving 20 bases between them. The germline CDR1 and CDR2 sequences are LGHDT and YNNKEL (reference sequence). The CDR3 nucleotides read TGTGCCAGCAGCGCCCTCCAGGGTAAAGGAAACTACGAGCAGTACTTC. Amino acids: CASSALQGKGNYEQYF.

The chain recombines TRBV7-2 with TRBJ1-1; no clear D. Trimming removed 1 base at V and 1 base at J, with 7 bases between. CDR1 SGHTA and CDR2 FQGNSA come from the germline V gene. CDR3 length: 14 residues. The CDR3 here is CASSLVVRNTEAFF. The DNA for the CDR3 is TGTGCCAGCAGCTTAGTGGTGCGGAACACTGAAGCTTTCTTT. Full variable domain (remainder filled in from reference TRBV7-2 and TRBJ1-1): GAGVSQSPSNKVTEKGKDVELRCDPISGHTALYWYRQSLGQGLEFLIYFQGNSAPDKSGLPSDRFSAERTGGSVSTLTIQRTQQEDSAVYLCASSLVVRNTEAFFGQGTRLTVV.

The V and J genes are TRBV30 and TRBJ1-5; D possibly corresponds to TRBD1 (5 bases). This CDR3 has 14 residues. V lost 3 bases and J 2 bases, leaving 11 bases between the germline ends. CDR1 and CDR2 (germline): GTSNPN, SVGIG (reference sequence). CDR3 residues: CAWRGGSRNQPQHF. The DNA of the CDR3 is TGTGCCTGGAGGGGGGGGAGCCGCAATCAGCCCCAGCATTTT.